This T cell receptor (beta chain) was sequenced in a study of technical replicates of blood from several donors. Generated by immunoSEQ multiplex PCR, the TCRdb table keeps only in-frame clones and is missing some. The sample has 75,000 to 95,000 clones; about 94% are singletons. V shed 2 bases and J shed 8 bases, with 21 bases lying between them. The germline CDR1 and CDR2 sequences are SEHNR and FQNEAQ (reference sequence). The CDR3 runs to 16 residues. The source material was T cells isolated from PBMCs. The rearrangement links TRBV7-9 to TRBJ1-1; D gene unclear. The receptor was derived from a human donor in good health. The CDR3 sequence is CASSLQAGGPPIEAFF. The CDR3 DNA follows: TGTGCCAGCAGCTTACAGGCAGGCGGGCCCCCTATAGAAGCTTTCTTT.